This passage covers 3 T cell receptor beta chains from one sample sequenced in a study of OX40 agonist ivuxolimab in advanced cancers. To prepare the library, the immunoSEQ multiplex PCR assay was applied. Entries here come from immuneACCESS through TCRdb and include only in-frame sequences with V and J called. Some clones fail to appear in such tables; in the studies checked, an unresolved V gene covers under half of the shortfall, and the cause of the remainder is unknown. In all, the sample holds about 48,000 clones, and over 75% of those were seen once. Of the sample, roughly three fifths falls within the top ten clones. The sequencing used CD4+ or CD8+ T cells sorted from blood, collected in a trial of the OX40 agonist ivuxolimab. These receptor sequences come from an adult with an advanced solid tumor such as melanoma, head and neck, liver or kidney cancer.

This chain links TRBV5-6 with TRBJ2-6; unclear D gene. Germline loops: CDR1 SGHDT, CDR2 YYEEEE. V gave up 5 bases and J gave up 4 bases, with 10 bases separating them. This CDR3 has 14 residues. CDR3 region: CASSRAAGANVLTF. In nucleotides, the CDR3 is TGTGCCAGCAGTCGCGCCGCGGGGGCCAACGTCCTGACTTTC.

The CDR3 coding sequence is TGTGCCAGCAGCTTACAGCCCTTAGGCACTGAAGCTTTCTTT. Translating gives CASSLQPLGTEAFF. The rearrangement uses TRBV11-2 and TRBJ1-1; unclear D gene. This CDR3 comprises 14 residues. Germline loops: CDR1 SGHAT, CDR2 FQNNGV. Trimming left V 2 bases short and J 4 bases short, with 11 bases between.

V usage is TRBV10-2 and J usage is TRBJ1-5; a possible D gene is TRBD1 (5 bases). Germline lookup yields CDR1 WSHSY and CDR2 SAAADI. This CDR3 contains 15 residues. V was clipped by 1 base and J by 4 bases, with 11 bases between them. CDR3 sequence: CASSEWGSVNQPQHF. The CDR3 DNA follows: TGCGCCAGCAGTGAGTGGGGCAGCGTTAATCAGCCCCAGCATTTT.